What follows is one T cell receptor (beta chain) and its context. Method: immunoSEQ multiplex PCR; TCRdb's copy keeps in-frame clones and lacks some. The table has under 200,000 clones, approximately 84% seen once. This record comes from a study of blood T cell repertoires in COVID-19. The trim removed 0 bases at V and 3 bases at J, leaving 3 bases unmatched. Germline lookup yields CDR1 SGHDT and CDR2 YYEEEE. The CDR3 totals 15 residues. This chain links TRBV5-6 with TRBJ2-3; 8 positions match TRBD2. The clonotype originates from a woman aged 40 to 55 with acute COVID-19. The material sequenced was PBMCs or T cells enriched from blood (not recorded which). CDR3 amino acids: CASSLEVAGTDTQYF. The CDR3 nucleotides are TGTGCCAGCAGCTTGGAGGTAGCGGGAACAGATACGCAGTATTTT.